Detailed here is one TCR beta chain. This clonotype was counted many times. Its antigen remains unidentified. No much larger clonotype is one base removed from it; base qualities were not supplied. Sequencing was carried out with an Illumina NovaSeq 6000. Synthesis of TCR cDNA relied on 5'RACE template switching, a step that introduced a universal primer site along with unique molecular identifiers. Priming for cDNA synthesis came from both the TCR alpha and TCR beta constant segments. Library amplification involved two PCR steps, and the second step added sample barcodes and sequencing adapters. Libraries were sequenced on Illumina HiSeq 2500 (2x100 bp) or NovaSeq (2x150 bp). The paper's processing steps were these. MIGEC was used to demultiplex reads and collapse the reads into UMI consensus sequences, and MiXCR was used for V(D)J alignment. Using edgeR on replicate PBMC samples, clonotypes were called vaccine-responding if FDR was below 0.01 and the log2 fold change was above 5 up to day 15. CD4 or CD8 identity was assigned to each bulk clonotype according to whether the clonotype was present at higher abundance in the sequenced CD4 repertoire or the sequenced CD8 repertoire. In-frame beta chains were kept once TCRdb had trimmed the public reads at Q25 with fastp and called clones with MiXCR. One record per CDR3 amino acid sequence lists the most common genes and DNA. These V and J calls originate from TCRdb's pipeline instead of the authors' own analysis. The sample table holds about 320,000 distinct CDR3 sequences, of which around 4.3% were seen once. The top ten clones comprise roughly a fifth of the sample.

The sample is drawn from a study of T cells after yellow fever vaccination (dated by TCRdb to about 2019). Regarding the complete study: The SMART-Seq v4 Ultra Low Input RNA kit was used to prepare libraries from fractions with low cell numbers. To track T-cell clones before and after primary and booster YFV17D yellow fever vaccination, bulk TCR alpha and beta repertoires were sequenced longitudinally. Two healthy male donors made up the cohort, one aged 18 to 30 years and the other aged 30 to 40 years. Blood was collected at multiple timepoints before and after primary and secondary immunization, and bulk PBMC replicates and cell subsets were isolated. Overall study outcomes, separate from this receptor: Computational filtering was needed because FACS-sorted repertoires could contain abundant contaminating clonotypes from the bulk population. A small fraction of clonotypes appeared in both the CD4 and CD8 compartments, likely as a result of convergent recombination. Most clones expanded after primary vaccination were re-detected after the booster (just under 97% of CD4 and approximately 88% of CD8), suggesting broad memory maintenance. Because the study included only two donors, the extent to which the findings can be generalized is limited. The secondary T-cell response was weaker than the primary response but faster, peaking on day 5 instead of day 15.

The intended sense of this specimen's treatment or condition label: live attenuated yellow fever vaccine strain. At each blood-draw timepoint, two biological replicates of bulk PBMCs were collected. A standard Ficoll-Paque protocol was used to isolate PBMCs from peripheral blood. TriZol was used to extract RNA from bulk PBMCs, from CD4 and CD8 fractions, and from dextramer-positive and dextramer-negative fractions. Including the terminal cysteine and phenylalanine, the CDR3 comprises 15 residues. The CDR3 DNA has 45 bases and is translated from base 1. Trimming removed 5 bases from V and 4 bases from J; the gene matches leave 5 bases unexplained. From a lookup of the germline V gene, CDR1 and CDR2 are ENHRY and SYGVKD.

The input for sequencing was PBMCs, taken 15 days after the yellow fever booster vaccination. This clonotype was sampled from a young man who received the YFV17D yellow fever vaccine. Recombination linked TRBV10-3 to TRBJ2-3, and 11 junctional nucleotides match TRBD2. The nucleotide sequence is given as TGTGCCATCAGTCAGACTAGCGGGGTACCAGATACGCAGTATTTT. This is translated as CAISQTSGVPDTQYF.